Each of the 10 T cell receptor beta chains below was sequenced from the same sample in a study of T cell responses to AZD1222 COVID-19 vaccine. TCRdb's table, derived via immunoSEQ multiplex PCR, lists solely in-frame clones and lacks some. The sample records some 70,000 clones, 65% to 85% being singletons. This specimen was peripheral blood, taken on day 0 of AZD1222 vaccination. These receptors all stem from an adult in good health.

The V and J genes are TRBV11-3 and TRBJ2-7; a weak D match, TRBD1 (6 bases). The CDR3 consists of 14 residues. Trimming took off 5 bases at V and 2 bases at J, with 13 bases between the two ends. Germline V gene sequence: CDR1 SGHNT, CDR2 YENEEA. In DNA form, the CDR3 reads TGTGCCAGCAGCCCATATGACAGGCCCTACGAGCAGTACTTC. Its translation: CASSPYDRPYEQYF.

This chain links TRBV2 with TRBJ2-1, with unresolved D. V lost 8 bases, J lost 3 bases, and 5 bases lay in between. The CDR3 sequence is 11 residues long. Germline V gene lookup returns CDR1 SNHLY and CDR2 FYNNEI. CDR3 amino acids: CASVNYNEQFF. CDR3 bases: TGTGCCAGCGTGAACTACAATGAGCAGTTCTTC. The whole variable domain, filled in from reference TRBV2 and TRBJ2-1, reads EPEVTQTPSHQVTQMGQEVILRCVPISNHLYFYWYRQILGQKVEFLVSFYNNEISEKSEIFDDQFSVERPDGSNFTLKIRSTKLEDSAMYFCASVNYNEQFFGPGTRLTVL.

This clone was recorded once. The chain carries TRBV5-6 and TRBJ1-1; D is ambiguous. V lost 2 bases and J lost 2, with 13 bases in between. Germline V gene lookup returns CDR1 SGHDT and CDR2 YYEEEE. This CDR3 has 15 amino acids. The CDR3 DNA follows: TGTGCCAGCAGCTTTGGAGTACGGTTAAACACTGAAGCTTTCTTT. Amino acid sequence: CASSFGVRLNTEAFF.

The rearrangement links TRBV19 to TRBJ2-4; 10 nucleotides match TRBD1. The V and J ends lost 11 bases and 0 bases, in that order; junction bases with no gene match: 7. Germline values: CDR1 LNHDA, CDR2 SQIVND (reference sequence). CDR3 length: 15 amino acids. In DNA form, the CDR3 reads TGTGCCGCGGGACAGGGGCTTGGAGCCAAAAACATTCAGTACTTC. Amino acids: CAAGQGLGAKNIQYF.

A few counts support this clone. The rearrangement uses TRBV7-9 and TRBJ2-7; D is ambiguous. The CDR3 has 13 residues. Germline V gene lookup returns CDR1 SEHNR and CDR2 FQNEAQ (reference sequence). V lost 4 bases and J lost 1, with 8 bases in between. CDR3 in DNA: TGTGCCAGCAGCTCTGCGGTTTCCTACGAGCAGTACTTC. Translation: CASSSAVSYEQYF.

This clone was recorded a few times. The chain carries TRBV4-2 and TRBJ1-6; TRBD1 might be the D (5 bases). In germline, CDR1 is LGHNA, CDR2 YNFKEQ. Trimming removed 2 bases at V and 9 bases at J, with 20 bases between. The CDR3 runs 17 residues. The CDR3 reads CASSQPFRGAGGSPLHF. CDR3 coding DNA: TGTGCCAGCAGCCAACCATTTAGAGGGGCGGGAGGTTCACCCCTCCACTTT.

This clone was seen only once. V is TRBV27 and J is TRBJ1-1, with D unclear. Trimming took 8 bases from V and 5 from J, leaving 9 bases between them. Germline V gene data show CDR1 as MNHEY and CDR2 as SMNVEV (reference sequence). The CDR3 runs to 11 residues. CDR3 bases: TGTGCCAGCCTACAGAATACTGAAGCTTTCTTT. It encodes CASLQNTEAFF.

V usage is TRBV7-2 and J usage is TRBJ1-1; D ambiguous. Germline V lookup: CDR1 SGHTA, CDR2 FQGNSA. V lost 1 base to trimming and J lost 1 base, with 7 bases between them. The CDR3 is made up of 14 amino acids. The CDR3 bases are TGTGCCAGCAGCTTAGATGGTGGGAACACTGAAGCTTTCTTT. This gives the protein CASSLDGGNTEAFF. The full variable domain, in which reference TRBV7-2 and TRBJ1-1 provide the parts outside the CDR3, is GAGVSQSPSNKVTEKGKDVELRCDPISGHTALYWYRQSLGQGLEFLIYFQGNSAPDKSGLPSDRFSAERTGGSVSTLTIQRTQQEDSAVYLCASSLDGGNTEAFFGQGTRLTVV.

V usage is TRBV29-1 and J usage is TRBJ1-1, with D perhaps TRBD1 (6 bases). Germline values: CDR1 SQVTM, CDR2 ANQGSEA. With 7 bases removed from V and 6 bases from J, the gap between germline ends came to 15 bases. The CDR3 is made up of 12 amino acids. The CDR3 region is CSADTGTAEAFF. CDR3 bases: TGCAGCGCAGATACAGGGACGGCTGAAGCTTTCTTT.

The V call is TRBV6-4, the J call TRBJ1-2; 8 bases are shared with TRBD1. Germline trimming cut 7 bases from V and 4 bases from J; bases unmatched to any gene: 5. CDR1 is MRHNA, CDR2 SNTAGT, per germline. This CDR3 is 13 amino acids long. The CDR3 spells CASNSGTGYGYTF. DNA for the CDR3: TGTGCCAGCAACTCCGGGACAGGCTATGGCTACACCTTC.